This T cell receptor (beta chain) appears in the sequencing data of a study of T cell responses to AZD1222 COVID-19 vaccine. General study points: Reports indicate that nearly half of spike-specific TCRs are directed at unmutated variant regions. White British people made up most donors, females outnumbered males, and clonal diversity was possibly underestimated.

This clone has just a few counts. Antigen unknown. Trimming shortened V by 7 bases and J by 6 bases, and 15 bases separated the two germline ends. The germline CDR1 and CDR2 sequences are MDHEN and SYDVKM. CDR3 length equals 13 residues. The data were produced by immunoSEQ multiplex PCR, yet TCRdb's version contains in-frame clones alone and is incomplete. Here the sample spans about 150,000 clones, 87% being singletons. Second-dose timings of about 4 or about 12 weeks were pooled. The starting material was peripheral blood, obtained 28 days after the second AZD1222 dose. The chain couples TRBV28 to TRBJ1-1, with D perhaps matching TRBD1 (6 bases). The receptor was isolated from an adult who received the AZD1222 COVID-19 vaccine. In DNA form, the CDR3 reads TGTGCCAGCATCCATAGGGGGAGCTCTGAAGCTTTCTTT. Protein: CASIHRGSSEAFF.